This TCR beta chain is drawn from a study of beta chain features in type 1 diabetes (dated by TCRdb to between 2018 and 2020). Regarding the complete study: Mean age, gender distribution, total cell number and subset yield were not different between patients and healthy donors. A total of 107,917,701 sorted cells were examined across all samples, and the number of cells per subset was strongly correlated with RNA yield. In the study, TCRB repertoires of sorted circulating CD4+ T cell subsets from recently diagnosed type 1 diabetes patients were compared with those of matched healthy donors. Regulatory and stem cell-like memory subsets were isolated from only 8 patients and roughly eight healthy donors, whereas naive and central memory subsets came from all 28 donors.

The CDR3 measures 12 amino acids from cysteine to phenylalanine. Just CDR3 DNA is preserved here, 36 bases in frame from base 1. V was cut back by 6 bases and J by 0 bases, leaving a gap of 5 bases between them. The germline V gene gives CDR1 as MNHEY and CDR2 as SVGAGI. This clone was seen at least ten times. Its antigen target is currently unknown. Base quality data are lacking; no much larger clone is found one base away. The High Capacity cDNA Reverse Transcription Kit was used to reverse transcribe all of the isolated RNA, meaning that expressed TCRB transcripts were what got sequenced. Deep immunoSEQ sequencing was performed on naive, central memory and regulatory T cell samples, with an average of about 3.6 million total reads per sample. After sorted cells were lysed in RLT buffer, RNA was extracted with DNase-treated RNeasy Micro or Mini kits, with the choice depending on cell number. To prevent cross-contamination, each cell subset was processed individually, whereas patient and healthy donor samples were processed jointly. The immunoSEQ multiplex PCR was used to amplify TCRB sequences from cDNA, yielding 87-bp fragments that span the CDR3 region. Sequencing of the amplicons was done on the Illumina HiSeq platform. Per the source publication's procedure: PCR bias was corrected computationally using synthetic template baselines, and reads within Hamming distance 2 were collapsed, with unmergeable singletons discarded. Reads were aligned against IMGT to assign V, D and J genes, CDR3 length and insertions or deletions at six rearrangement sites. Clonotype counts were normalized to sorted cell number within each subset before computing true diversity and Gini coefficients with the tcR R package. The overlap coefficient, calculated on TCRB nucleotide sequences, was used to measure repertoire sharing. TCRdb took this table from immuneACCESS and kept in-frame rearrangements with V and J called. Such tables lack part of the clones; where checked against another copy, unresolved V genes explain under half of the gap, and the rest is unexplained. That table furnishes V, J and clone size, whereas the DNA furnished D and trimming. A total of about 200,000 clones appear in this sample, around 9.9% of them only once. The top ten hold 1% to 1.5% of the sample.

Overall study outcomes, separate from this receptor: Because small numbers of individuals were included in the HLA sub-analyses, any influence of HLA type on TCRB rearrangement was left unresolved. Shorter templates might be favored by PCR, yet because patient and control samples were amplified and corrected together, any such skew would affect both groups equally. At VDJ recombination sites, type 1 diabetes patients had fewer insertions and more deleted nucleotides, which implies abnormalities in thymic rearrangement. Because cDNA rather than genomic DNA was sequenced, highly expressing activated cells could have been over-represented, although no difference in activation and CD3 levels was found between groups. In all four CD4+ subsets, TCRB CDR3 length was moderately but significantly shorter in type 1 diabetes patients. The naive, central memory and regulatory TCRB repertoires appeared to resemble one another more closely among patients than among healthy donors.

A single peripheral blood draw of approximately 0.11 L on average was collected from each donor into heparinised tubes. A BD FACSAria II and a panel including CD45RO, CCR7, CD25, CD127, CD95 and CD27 were used to sort naive, central memory, regulatory and stem cell-like memory CD4+ T cells. Purity was above 98% for every sorted population. PBMCs were isolated immediately by Lymphoprep density gradient centrifugation and stained directly without culture. So that batch effects would be minimized, each experiment stained and sorted samples in pairs, pairing one healthy donor with one patient. This sequence originates from a man in his late teens or twenties in good health. The chain is made from TRBV6-5 and TRBJ1-2, with an unclear D gene assignment. Sequencing input: central memory CD4+ T cells from blood. The bases are TGTGCCAGCAGGGAGGCTAACTATGGCTACACCTTC. This codes for CASREANYGYTF.